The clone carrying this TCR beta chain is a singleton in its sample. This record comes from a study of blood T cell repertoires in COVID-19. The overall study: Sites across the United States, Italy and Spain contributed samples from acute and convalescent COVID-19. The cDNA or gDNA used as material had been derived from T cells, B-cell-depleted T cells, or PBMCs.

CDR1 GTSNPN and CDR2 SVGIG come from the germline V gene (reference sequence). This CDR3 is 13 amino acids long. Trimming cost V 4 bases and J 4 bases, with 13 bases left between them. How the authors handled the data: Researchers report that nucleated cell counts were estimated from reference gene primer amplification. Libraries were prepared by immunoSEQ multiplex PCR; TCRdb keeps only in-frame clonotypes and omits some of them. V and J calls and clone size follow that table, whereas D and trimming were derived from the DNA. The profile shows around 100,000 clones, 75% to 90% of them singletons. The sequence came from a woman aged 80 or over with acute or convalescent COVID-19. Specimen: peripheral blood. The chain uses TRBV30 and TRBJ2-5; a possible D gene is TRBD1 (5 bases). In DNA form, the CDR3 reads TGTGCCTGGACCCAGGGTAGTGTAGAGACCCAGTACTTC. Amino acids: CAWTQGSVETQYF.